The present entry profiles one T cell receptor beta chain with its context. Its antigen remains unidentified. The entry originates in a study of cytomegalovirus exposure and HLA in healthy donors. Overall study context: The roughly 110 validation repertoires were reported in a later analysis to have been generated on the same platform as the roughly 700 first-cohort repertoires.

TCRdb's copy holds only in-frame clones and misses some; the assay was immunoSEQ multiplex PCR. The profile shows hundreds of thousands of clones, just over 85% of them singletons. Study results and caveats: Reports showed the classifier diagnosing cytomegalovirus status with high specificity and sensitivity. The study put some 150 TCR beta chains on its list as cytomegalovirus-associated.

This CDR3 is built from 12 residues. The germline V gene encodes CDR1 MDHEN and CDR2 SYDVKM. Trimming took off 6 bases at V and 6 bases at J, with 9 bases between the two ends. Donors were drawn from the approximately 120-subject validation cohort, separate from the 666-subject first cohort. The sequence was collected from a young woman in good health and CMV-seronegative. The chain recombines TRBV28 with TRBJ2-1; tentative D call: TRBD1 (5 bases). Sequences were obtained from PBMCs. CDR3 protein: CASRGLPNEQFF. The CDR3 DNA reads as TGTGCCAGCAGGGGGCTTCCCAATGAGCAGTTCTTC. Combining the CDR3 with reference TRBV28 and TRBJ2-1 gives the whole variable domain DVKVTQSSRYLVKRTGEKVFLECVQDMDHENMFWYRQDPGLGLRLIYFSYDVKMKEKGDIPEGYSVSREKKERFSLILESASTNQTSMYLCASRGLPNEQFFGPGTRLTVL.